A selection of T cell receptor beta chains follows, all from one sample in a study of blood T cell repertoires in COVID-19. The assay was immunoSEQ multiplex PCR, and TCRdb's table has in-frame clones only and misses some. The sample yields approximately 150,000 clones, approximately 81% seen once. Material: peripheral blood. The receptors shown here come from a man aged 55 to 70 with acute or convalescent COVID-19. The CDR3 runs from the conserved cysteine through the conserved F or W. A D gene is named only where the DNA matches it firmly. Clone size is shown for a subset of rows, as once, few, many or a class of expanded clone.

TRBV27	TRBJ2-1	-	TRBD2	CASRHGTSGSNEQFF	TGTGCCAGCAGGCATGGGACTAGCGGAAGTAATGAGCAGTTCTTC
TRBV27	TRBJ1-1	few	TRBD1	CASSLGRGLTEAFF	TGTGCCAGCAGTTTAGGCAGGGGGCTCACTGAAGCTTTCTTT
TRBV7-3	TRBJ2-5	-	-	CASSLRVRETQYF	TGTGCCAGCAGCTTACGGGTCCGGGAGACCCAGTACTTC
TRBV19	TRBJ2-5	once	TRBD2	CASSLHTSVETQYF	TGTGCCAGTAGTCTTCATACTAGCGTTGAGACCCAGTACTTC
TRBV4-1	TRBJ1-4	-	TRBD1	CASSQDWDRKTTNEKLFF	TGCGCCAGCAGCCAAGATTGGGACAGAAAGACAACTAATGAAAAACTGTTTTTT
TRBV6-5	TRBJ2-3	-	TRBD2	CASRQLAAITDTQYF	TGTGCCAGCAGACAACTAGCGGCGATCACAGATACGCAGTATTTT
TRBV10-3	TRBJ2-3	-	TRBD1	CAISETGEDTQYF	TGTGCCATCAGTGAAACAGGGGAAGATACGCAGTATTTT
TRBV19	TRBJ2-7	-	-	CASSIAGATSEQYF	TGTGCCAGTAGTATAGCGGGAGCTACATCCGAGCAGTACTTC
TRBV27	TRBJ2-5	once	TRBD2	CASSLWGLAGGQETQYF	TGTGCCAGCAGTTTATGGGGTCTAGCGGGGGGTCAAGAGACCCAGTACTTC
TRBV5-1	TRBJ2-2	-	TRBD1	CASGTGSNPGELFF	TGCGCCAGCGGGACAGGGTCGAACCCCGGGGAGCTGTTTTTT
TRBV5-1	TRBJ2-1	-	-	CASSLGGASSYNEQFF	TGCGCCAGCAGTTTAGGGGGGGCCTCCTCCTACAATGAGCAGTTCTTC
TRBV5-4	TRBJ1-5	-	TRBD1	CASSLDGDRGQPQHF	TGTGCCAGCAGCTTGGACGGGGACAGGGGACAGCCCCAGCATTTT
TRBV5-1	TRBJ2-5	-	TRBD1	CASSLGTGVETQYF	TGCGCCAGCAGCTTGGGGACAGGGGTTGAGACCCAGTACTTC
TRBV19	TRBJ1-5	once	-	CASTLGRGRPDQPQHF	TGTGCCAGTACCCTAGGGCGGGGAAGGCCCGATCAGCCCCAGCATTTT
TRBV24-1	TRBJ1-5	once	TRBD1	CATSDSTGNYQPQHF	TGTGCCACCAGTGACTCGACAGGGAATTATCAGCCCCAGCATTTT
TRBV19	TRBJ1-6	-	TRBD1	CASSGRQGRGSPLHF	TGTGCCAGTAGTGGAAGACAGGGAAGGGGTTCACCCCTCCACTTT
TRBV19	TRBJ2-7	-	TRBD2	CASSTSGSGFYEQYF	TGTGCCAGTAGCACTAGCGGGAGTGGTTTCTACGAGCAGTACTTC
TRBV7-2	TRBJ1-4	-	-	CASSLSALRGEKLFF	TGTGCCAGCAGCCTATCGGCCCTCAGGGGCGAAAAACTGTTTTTT
TRBV2	TRBJ2-3	-	TRBD2	CASSPLAGAADTQYF	TGTGCCAGCAGTCCCCTAGCGGGAGCGGCAGATACGCAGTATTTT
TRBV2	TRBJ2-7	-	-	CASSDIRVQYF	TGTGCCAGCAGTGATATCCGGGTGCAGTACTTC
TRBV19	TRBJ2-7	few	-	CASSIQGGYEQYF	TGTGCCAGTAGTATTCAGGGGGGATACGAGCAGTACTTC
TRBV10-2	TRBJ1-2	-	-	CASSEIVNYGYTF	TGCGCCAGCAGTGAGATAGTCAACTATGGCTACACCTTC
TRBV11-3	TRBJ1-1	-	-	CASSEAPGAEAFF	TGTGCCAGCAGCGAGGCCCCAGGGGCTGAAGCTTTCTTT
TRBV5-6	TRBJ1-2	-	TRBD1	CASRSQGAQGAYYGYTF	TGTGCCAGCAGATCGCAAGGGGCACAGGGGGCATACTATGGCTACACCTTC
TRBV29-1	TRBJ1-1	few	TRBD1	CSVDVTGMNTEAFF	TGCAGCGTTGACGTGACAGGGATGAACACTGAAGCTTTCTTT
TRBV5-1	TRBJ2-7	-	TRBD2	CASSLDSGRATYEQYF	TGCGCCAGCAGCTTGGATAGCGGGAGGGCGACCTACGAGCAGTACTTC
TRBV7-3	TRBJ2-7	few	-	CASSLRGGDPTYEQYF	TGTGCCAGCAGCTTACGTGGCGGCGACCCCACCTACGAGCAGTACTTC
TRBV6-5	TRBJ1-5	once	-	CASSSTYSNQPQHF	TGTGCCAGCAGTTCCACCTATAGCAATCAGCCCCAGCATTTT
TRBV5-1	TRBJ2-3	-	TRBD2	CASSAILAGPGTDTQYF	TGCGCCAGCAGCGCCATACTAGCGGGTCCCGGCACAGATACGCAGTATTTT
TRBV5-4	TRBJ1-1	few	-	CASSLRTVNTEAFF	TGTGCCAGCAGCTTGAGGACAGTGAACACTGAAGCTTTCTTT
TRBV2	TRBJ1-2	-	TRBD1	CATHRDRGDGYTF	TGTGCCACCCACCGGGACAGGGGAGATGGCTACACCTTC
TRBV9	TRBJ2-3	-	TRBD2	CASSPRGTSGVDTQYF	TGTGCCAGCAGCCCTAGAGGGACTAGCGGGGTAGATACGCAGTATTTT
TRBV19	TRBJ1-2	few	TRBD1	CASSNQGDNYGYTF	TGTGCCAGTAGTAACCAGGGGGACAACTATGGCTACACCTTC
TRBV19	TRBJ2-5	-	TRBD2	CASSIIRLAGQETQYF	TGTGCCAGTAGTATTATCCGACTAGCGGGGCAAGAGACCCAGTACTTC
TRBV19	TRBJ2-2	-	-	CASTDSLANTGELFF	TGTGCCAGTACCGATTCACTGGCGAACACCGGGGAGCTGTTTTTT
TRBV6-1	TRBJ1-2	-	TRBD1	CASSENAGGAEAYGYTF	TGTGCCAGCAGTGAAAACGCAGGGGGCGCGGAAGCCTATGGCTACACCTTC
TRBV5-1	TRBJ2-7	few	-	CASSLAGAGSSYEQYF	TGCGCCAGCAGCTTGGCTGGGGCGGGGTCCTCCTACGAGCAGTACTTC
TRBV30	TRBJ1-1	-	-	CAWREGPRTEAFF	TGTGCCTGGAGGGAGGGCCCCAGGACTGAAGCTTTCTTT
TRBV5-1	TRBJ2-3	once	TRBD1	CASSLVTGGRVDTQYF	TGCGCCAGCAGCTTGGTGACAGGGGGCCGAGTAGATACGCAGTATTTT
TRBV7-9	TRBJ2-7	few	TRBD2	CASSLAGLAGGGGYEQYF	TGTGCCAGCAGCTTAGCGGGACTAGCGGGAGGGGGAGGCTACGAGCAGTACTTC
TRBV6-5	TRBJ2-1	-	TRBD1	CASKSTGGNEQFF	TGTGCCAGCAAATCGACAGGGGGGAATGAGCAGTTCTTC
TRBV4-1	TRBJ1-1	-	-	CASSQTGNTEAFF	TGCGCCAGCAGCCAAACAGGGAACACTGAAGCTTTCTTT
TRBV7-2	TRBJ1-4	-	TRBD1	CASSGPTGGYEKLFF	TGTGCCAGCAGCGGTCCGACAGGGGGATATGAAAAACTGTTTTTT
TRBV19	TRBJ2-1	-	-	CATKGGGVVHEQFF	TGTGCCACTAAGGGGGGGGGCGTTGTCCATGAGCAGTTCTTC
TRBV11-2	TRBJ1-1	-	-	CASSLDPDLNTEAFF	TGTGCCAGCAGCTTAGACCCAGACTTAAACACTGAAGCTTTCTTT
TRBV15	TRBJ1-6	-	TRBD1	CATSGGTGNNSPLHF	TGTGCCACCAGCGGAGGGACAGGGAATAATTCACCCCTCCACTTT